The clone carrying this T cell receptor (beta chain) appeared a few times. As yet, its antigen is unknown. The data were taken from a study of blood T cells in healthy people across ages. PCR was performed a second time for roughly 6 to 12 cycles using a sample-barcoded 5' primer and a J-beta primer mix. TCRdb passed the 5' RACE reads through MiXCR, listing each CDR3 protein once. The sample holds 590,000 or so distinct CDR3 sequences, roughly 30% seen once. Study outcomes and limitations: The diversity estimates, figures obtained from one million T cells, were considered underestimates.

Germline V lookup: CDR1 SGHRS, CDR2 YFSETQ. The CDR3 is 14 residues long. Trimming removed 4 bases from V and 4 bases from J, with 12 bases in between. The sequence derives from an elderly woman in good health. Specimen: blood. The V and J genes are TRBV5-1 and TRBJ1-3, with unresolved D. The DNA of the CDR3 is TGCGCCAGCAGCCCCGGGCAGGCGGGAAACACCATATATTTT. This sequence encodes CASSPGQAGNTIYF.